One sample yielded the 28 T cell receptor beta chains listed below, sequenced in a study of cytomegalovirus exposure and HLA in healthy donors. Only in-frame clones appear in the TCRdb table, and some are missing; sequencing was by immunoSEQ multiplex PCR. This sample has some 140,000 clones; 85% to 90% occur once, and the top ten carry around 2.1%. The source material was PBMCs. These receptors originate from a human donor in good health.

This clone was observed once. The gene calls are TRBV27 and TRBJ1-6; D remains unclear. Germline loops: CDR1 MNHEY, CDR2 SMNVEV (reference sequence). V shed 5 bases and J shed 10 bases, with 15 bases lying between them. The CDR3 extends over 14 amino acids. CDR3 loop: CASSDIDIGSPLHF. The CDR3 nucleotides are TGTGCCAGCAGTGATATCGACATCGGATCACCCCTCCACTTT.

A single count supports this clone. The chain couples TRBV7-2 to TRBJ2-7, with 7 bases aligning to TRBD2. This CDR3 has 13 amino acids. With V trimmed by 5 bases and J by 2 bases, 3 bases remained unmatched. Germline V gives CDR1 SGHTA, CDR2 FQGNSA. DNA for the CDR3: TGTGCCAGCAGCCCCGGGGGGACCTACGAGCAGTACTTC. It specifies CASSPGGTYEQYF.

The V gene is TRBV18, the J gene TRBJ1-2; possible D gene TRBD1, 5 bases. The V gene's germline CDR1 is KGHSH and CDR2 LQKENI. V gave up 3 bases and J gave up 1 base, with 9 bases separating them. CDR3 length: 14 amino acids. The CDR3 sequence: CASSPTAVNYGYTF. The CDR3 nucleotides are TGTGCCAGCTCACCGACAGCAGTTAACTATGGCTACACCTTC.

The chain uses TRBV27 and TRBJ1-5; unclear D gene. The V gene's germline CDR1 is MNHEY and CDR2 SMNVEV (reference sequence). This CDR3 has 16 amino acids. Trimming took 6 bases from V and 0 from J, leaving 15 bases between them. The CDR3 region is CASRPQGLISNQPQHF. Written as DNA, the CDR3 is TGTGCCAGCAGACCCCAAGGACTGATTAGCAATCAGCCCCAGCATTTT.

The V and J genes are TRBV7-9 and TRBJ1-6; D may be TRBD1 (6 bases). CDR1 and CDR2 (germline): SEHNR, FQNEAQ (reference sequence). The V gene lost 4 bases and the J gene lost 10 bases, with 17 bases spanning the gap. The CDR3 has 15 amino acids. DNA of the CDR3: TGTGCCAGCAGCTCTAACAGGGTTAAAGGATCACCCCTCCACTTT. Translated: CASSSNRVKGSPLHF.

The chain is built from TRBV7-3 and TRBJ2-1; D gene unclear. This CDR3 region has 14 residues. The V end was cut by 2 bases, the J end by 3 bases, with 8 bases between. In germline, CDR1 is SGHTA, CDR2 FQGTGA. The DNA of the CDR3 is TGTGCCAGCAGCTTAGGGCAAATCTACAATGAGCAGTTCTTC. Translation: CASSLGQIYNEQFF. The full variable domain, rest sourced from reference TRBV7-3 and TRBJ2-1, is GAGVSQTPSNKVTEKGKYVELRCDPISGHTALYWYRQSLGQGPEFLIYFQGTGAADDSGLPNDRFFAVRPEGSVSTLKIQRTERGDSAVYLCASSLGQIYNEQFFGPGTRLTVL.

This clone was seen once. The gene calls are TRBV7-9 and TRBJ2-7, with D possibly being TRBD1 (5 bases). The CDR3 spans 13 residues. Germline V CDR1 and CDR2: SEHNR, FQNEAQ (reference sequence). V was clipped by 2 bases and J by 3 bases, with 8 bases between them. CDR3 sequence reads: CASSLPGYYEQYF. CDR3 nucleotide sequence: TGTGCCAGCAGCTTACCAGGGTACTACGAGCAGTACTTC.

The rearrangement links TRBV6-5 to TRBJ2-2; D ambiguous. Looked up from germline, CDR1 is MNHEY and CDR2 is SVGAGI. V was pared by 2 bases and J by 6 bases, with 7 bases between. The CDR3 contains 13 residues. As DNA, the CDR3 is TGTGCCAGCAGTTACAGGCTAGCCGGGGAGCTGTTTTTT. Protein: CASSYRLAGELFF.

This chain links TRBV2 with TRBJ2-7, with TRBD2 as a possible D gene (5 bases). This CDR3 is 15 amino acids long. The germline gives CDR1 SNHLY, CDR2 FYNNEI. V lost 2 bases to trimming and J lost 2 bases, with 13 bases between them. This CDR3 is CASSERRRQTYEQYF. CDR3 coding DNA: TGTGCCAGCAGTGAAAGGAGGAGGCAGACCTACGAGCAGTACTTC.

This chain uses TRBV18 with TRBJ2-7; 7 bases are shared with TRBD1. The V segment lost 8 bases and the J segment 4 bases; nucleotides outside the gene matches: 8. Germline V gene data show CDR1 as KGHSH and CDR2 as LQKENI. CDR3 size: 13 residues. The CDR3 reads CASVLTGSYEQYF. CDR3 sequence (DNA): TGTGCCAGCGTGCTGACAGGGAGTTACGAGCAGTACTTC.

The V and J genes are TRBV18 and TRBJ1-5; D is unresolved. The germline V gene has CDR1 KGHSH and CDR2 LQKENI. V was pared by 2 bases and J by 5 bases, with 7 bases between. This CDR3 contains 13 residues. In DNA form, the CDR3 reads TGTGCCAGCTCACCAGGGCAGGATCAGCCCCAGCATTTT. Residues: CASSPGQDQPQHF.

The V gene is TRBV14, the J gene TRBJ2-5, with a tentative D call TRBD2 (5 bases). The length of the CDR3 is 11 residues. Per the germline V gene, CDR1 is SGHDN and CDR2 is FVKESK. V lost 5 bases and J lost 11, with 12 bases in between. CDR3 loop: CASSLGRTQYF. The CDR3 bases are TGTGCCAGCAGCTTGGGGAGAACGCAGTACTTC.

The chain combines TRBV19 with TRBJ1-5; D is perhaps TRBD1 (5 bases). Germline CDR1 LNHDA, CDR2 SQIVND (reference sequence). The CDR3 covers 15 residues. Trimming stripped 2 bases from V and 2 bases from J, with 10 bases between. The CDR3 DNA is TGTGCCAGTAGTATATCCGACAGCCGCAATCAGCCCCAGCATTTT. As protein: CASSISDSRNQPQHF.

This chain links TRBV7-2 with TRBJ2-7; TRBD1 agrees at 7 bases. The CDR3 contains 15 residues. Germline assignment: CDR1 SGHTA and CDR2 FQGNSA. V lost 7 bases to trimming and J lost 4 bases; unmatched junction nucleotides: 13. The CDR3 loop is CASTYEGASRYEQYF. In DNA form, the CDR3 reads TGTGCCAGCACCTATGAGGGGGCTAGCCGGTACGAGCAGTACTTC.

A note on this clone: Other DNA sequences in this specimen translate into the identical CDR3. CDR3 region: CAWSPRNTEAFF. The CDR3 bases are TGTGCCTGGAGTCCTAGGAACACTGAAGCTTTCTTT. The V and J genes are TRBV30 and TRBJ1-1; D is ambiguous. Germline V gene data show CDR1 as GTSNPN and CDR2 as SVGIG (reference sequence). V gave up 2 bases and J gave up 1 base, with 5 bases separating them. The CDR3 sequence is 12 residues long.

Only a few counts were recorded for this clone. The J gene is TRBJ1-1, the V gene TRBV30; 9 bases align to TRBD1. CDR1 and CDR2 from the germline V gene are GTSNPN and SVGIG (reference sequence). The trim removed 2 bases at V and 0 bases at J, leaving 13 bases unmatched. The CDR3 spans 18 residues. CDR3 DNA: TGTGCCTGGAGTAGATGGACAGGGGACGGTAAAATGAACACTGAAGCTTTCTTT. Its protein is CAWSRWTGDGKMNTEAFF. The entire variable domain, with the rest obtained from reference TRBV30 and TRBJ1-1, is as follows: SQTIHQWPATLVQPVGSPLSLECTVEGTSNPNLYWYRQAAGRGLQLLFYSVGIGQISSEVPQNLSASRPQDRQFILSSKKLLLSDSGFYLCAWSRWTGDGKMNTEAFFGQGTRLTVV.

The rearrangement joins TRBV30 to TRBJ1-5, with D maybe TRBD1 (6 bases). CDR1 GTSNPN and CDR2 SVGIG come from the germline V gene (reference sequence). The V end was cut by 2 bases, the J end by 5 bases, with 16 bases between. The CDR3 is made up of 15 amino acids. This chain's CDR3 is CAWSTIMGADQPQHF. The CDR3 DNA sequence: TGTGCCTGGAGTACAATAATGGGGGCAGATCAGCCCCAGCATTTT. Complete variable domain (other parts from reference TRBV30 and TRBJ1-5): SQTIHQWPATLVQPVGSPLSLECTVEGTSNPNLYWYRQAAGRGLQLLFYSVGIGQISSEVPQNLSASRPQDRQFILSSKKLLLSDSGFYLCAWSTIMGADQPQHFGDGTRLSIL.

The chain recombines TRBV7-9 with TRBJ2-3; 7 bases fit TRBD2. Germline CDR1 is SEHNR and CDR2 is FQNEAQ (reference sequence). V trimming: 6 bases; J trimming: 4 bases; junction bases outside the gene matches: 1. The CDR3 extends over 12 amino acids. The CDR3 sequence: CASSRGADTQYF. The CDR3 coding sequence is TGTGCCAGCAGTCGGGGGGCAGATACGCAGTATTTT.

The chain uses TRBV7-2 and TRBJ1-1; no clear D gene. The CDR3 covers 15 residues. Germline CDR1 SGHTA, CDR2 FQGNSA. Between the trimmed V and J ends, which lost 5 bases and 6 bases, there was a span of 19 bases. The CDR3 DNA reads as TGTGCCAGCAGCCCCCAGACACGGAACACGGCTGAAGCTTTCTTT. This sequence encodes CASSPQTRNTAEAFF.

CDR3 bases: TGTGCCAGCAGCGCATCGGGTTGGGACCAAGAGACCCAGTACTTC. It encodes CASSASGWDQETQYF. The chain couples TRBV9 to TRBJ2-5; D gene unclear. The length of the CDR3 is 15 residues. V was pared by 3 bases and J by 0 bases, with 12 bases between. Germline loops: CDR1 SGDLS, CDR2 YYNGEE. Full variable domain (remainder filled in from reference TRBV9 and TRBJ2-5): DSGVTQTPKHLITATGQRVTLRCSPRSGDLSVYWYQQSLDQGLQFLIQYYNGEERAKGNILERFSAQQFPDLHSELNLSSLELGDSALYFCASSASGWDQETQYFGPGTRLLVL.

V gene TRBV6-5 combines with J gene TRBJ2-5; TRBD1 aligns across 9 bases. V trimming: 5 bases; J trimming: 5 bases; junction bases outside the gene matches: 9. Per the germline V gene, CDR1 is MNHEY and CDR2 is SVGAGI. This CDR3 region has 15 residues. CDR3 residues: CASSRDRVKRETQYF. The CDR3 DNA is TGTGCCAGCAGTAGGGACAGGGTGAAAAGGGAGACCCAGTACTTC.

This chain links TRBV14 with TRBJ1-2, with TRBD1 matching 7 bases. The CDR3 extends over 15 amino acids. The trim removed 0 bases at V and 6 bases at J, leaving 7 bases unmatched. Looked up from germline, CDR1 is SGHDN and CDR2 is FVKESK. The CDR3 nucleotides read TGTGCCAGCAGCCAAGATCGAAACGACAGGGATGGCTACACCTTC. The encoded protein is CASSQDRNDRDGYTF.

The chain employs TRBV4-3 and TRBJ2-1; TRBD1 agrees at 7 bases. The CDR3 totals 17 residues. V dropped 0 bases and J dropped 12; count of bases not matched to a gene: 17. The V gene's germline CDR1 is LGHNA and CDR2 YSLEER. CDR3: CASSQDYETGIVFGQFF. Here the CDR3 DNA reads TGCGCCAGCAGCCAAGATTACGAGACAGGGATCGTCTTCGGGCAGTTCTTC.

The CDR3 region is CASSLSRGSLNTEAFF. CDR3 sequence (DNA): TGTGCCAGCAGTTTATCGCGGGGGTCGCTGAACACTGAAGCTTTCTTT. The chain employs TRBV27 and TRBJ1-1; weak D call: TRBD1 (5 bases). The length of the CDR3 is 16 residues. Trimming took 0 bases from V and 0 from J, leaving 11 bases between them. Germline V CDR1 and CDR2: MNHEY, SMNVEV (reference sequence).

The chain links TRBV5-1 to TRBJ2-1, with 10 bases identical to TRBD2. Trimming at V came to 2 bases and at J to 5 bases, leaving 7 bases not matched to a gene. This CDR3 is 16 amino acids long. Germline CDR1 SGHRS, CDR2 YFSETQ. CDR3 DNA: TGCGCCAGCAGCTTTTATTTGCTAGCGGGGGACAATGAGCAGTTCTTC. Its translation is CASSFYLLAGDNEQFF.

This clone appeared once. The J gene is TRBJ2-1, the V gene TRBV27, with TRBD2 identical over 14 bases. Germline CDR1 MNHEY, CDR2 SMNVEV (reference sequence). V was pared by 4 bases and J by 9 bases, with 8 bases of the junction left unmatched. The length of the CDR3 is 16 residues. In DNA, the CDR3 is TGTGCCAGCAGTTCGCCCGGGACTAGCGGGAGAGGTGAGCAGTTCTTC. It translates to CASSSPGTSGRGEQFF.

V gene TRBV27 combines with J gene TRBJ1-1; 7 positions agree with TRBD1. Germline CDR1 and CDR2: MNHEY and SMNVEV (reference sequence). The CDR3 spans 15 residues. Losses at the gene ends were 4 bases for V and 5 bases for J; bases not matched to a gene: 10. The CDR3 DNA sequence: TGTGCCAGCAGTTCCCAGACAGGGATGAGGACTGAAGCTTTCTTT. Residues: CASSSQTGMRTEAFF.

The chain is built from TRBV28 and TRBJ1-1, with TRBD1 as a possible D gene (5 bases). With 3 bases removed from V and 6 bases from J, the gap between germline ends came to 8 bases. This CDR3 has 12 residues. Germline CDR1 reads MDHEN; CDR2 reads SYDVKM. The CDR3 DNA reads TGTGCCAGCAGTTTTGGGGCCGCTGAAGCTTTCTTT. It specifies CASSFGAAEAFF.